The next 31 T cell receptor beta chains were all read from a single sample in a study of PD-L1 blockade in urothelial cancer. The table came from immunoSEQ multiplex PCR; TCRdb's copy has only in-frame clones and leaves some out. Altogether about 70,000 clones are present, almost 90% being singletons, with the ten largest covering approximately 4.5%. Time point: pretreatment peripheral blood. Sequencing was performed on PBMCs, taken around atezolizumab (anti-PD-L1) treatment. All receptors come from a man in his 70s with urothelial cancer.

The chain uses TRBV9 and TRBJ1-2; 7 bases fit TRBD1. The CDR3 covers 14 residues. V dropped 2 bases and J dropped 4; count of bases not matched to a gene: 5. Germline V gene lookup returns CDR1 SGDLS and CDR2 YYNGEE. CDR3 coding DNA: TGTGCCAGCAGCGTGGAGGGGGCAGGCTATGGCTACACCTTC. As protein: CASSVEGAGYGYTF. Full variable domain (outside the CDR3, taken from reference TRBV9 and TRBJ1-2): DSGVTQTPKHLITATGQRVTLRCSPRSGDLSVYWYQQSLDQGLQFLIQYYNGEERAKGNILERFSAQQFPDLHSELNLSSLELGDSALYFCASSVEGAGYGYTFGSGTRLTVV.

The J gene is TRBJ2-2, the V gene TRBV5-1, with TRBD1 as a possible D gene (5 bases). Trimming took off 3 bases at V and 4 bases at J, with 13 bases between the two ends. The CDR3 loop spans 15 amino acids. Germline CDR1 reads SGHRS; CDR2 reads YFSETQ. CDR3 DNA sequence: TGCGCCAGCAGCTCGCAGGGTGTCGGCACCGGGGAGCTGTTTTTT. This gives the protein CASSSQGVGTGELFF.

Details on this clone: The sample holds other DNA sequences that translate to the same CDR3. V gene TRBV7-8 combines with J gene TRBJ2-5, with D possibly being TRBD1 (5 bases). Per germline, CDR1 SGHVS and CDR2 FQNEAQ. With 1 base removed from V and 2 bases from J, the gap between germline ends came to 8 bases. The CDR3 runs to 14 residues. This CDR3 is CASSLGAGQETQYF. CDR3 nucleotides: TGTGCCAGCAGCTTAGGGGCAGGGCAAGAGACCCAGTACTTC.

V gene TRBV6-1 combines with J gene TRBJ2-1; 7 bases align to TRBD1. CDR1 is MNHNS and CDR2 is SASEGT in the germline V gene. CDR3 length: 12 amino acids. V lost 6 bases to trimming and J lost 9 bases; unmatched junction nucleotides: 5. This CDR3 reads CASRPRGSEQFF. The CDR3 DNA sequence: TGTGCCAGCAGGCCCAGGGGGTCTGAGCAGTTCTTC.

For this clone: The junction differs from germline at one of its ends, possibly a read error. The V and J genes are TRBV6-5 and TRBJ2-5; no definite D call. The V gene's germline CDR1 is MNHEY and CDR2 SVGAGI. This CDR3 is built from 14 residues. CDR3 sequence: CASSYSYSQETQYF. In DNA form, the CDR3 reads TGTGCCAGCAGCTACTCGTACAGCCAAGAGACCCAGTACTTC.

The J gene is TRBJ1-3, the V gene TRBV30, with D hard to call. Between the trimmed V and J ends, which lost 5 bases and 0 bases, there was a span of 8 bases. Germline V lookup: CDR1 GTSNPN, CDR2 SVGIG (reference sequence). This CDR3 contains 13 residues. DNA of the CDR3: TGTGCCTGGGCAGGCTTCTCTGGAAACACCATATATTTT. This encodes CAWAGFSGNTIYF.

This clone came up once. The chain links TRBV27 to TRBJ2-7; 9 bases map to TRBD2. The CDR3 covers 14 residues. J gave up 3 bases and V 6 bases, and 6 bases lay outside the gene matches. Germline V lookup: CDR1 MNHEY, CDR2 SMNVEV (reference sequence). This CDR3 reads CASRPSGTLYEQYF. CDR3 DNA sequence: TGTGCCAGCAGACCTAGCGGGACCCTCTACGAGCAGTACTTC.

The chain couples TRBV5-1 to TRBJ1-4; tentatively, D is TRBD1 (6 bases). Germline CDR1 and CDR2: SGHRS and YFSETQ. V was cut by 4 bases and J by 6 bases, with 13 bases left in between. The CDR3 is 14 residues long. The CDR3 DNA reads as TGCGCCAGCAGCAAGGACAGTTCTGATGAAAAACTGTTTTTT. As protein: CASSKDSSDEKLFF.

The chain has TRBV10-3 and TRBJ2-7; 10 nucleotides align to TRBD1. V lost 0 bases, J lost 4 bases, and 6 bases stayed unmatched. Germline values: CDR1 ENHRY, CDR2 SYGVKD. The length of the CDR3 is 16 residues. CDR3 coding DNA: TGTGCCATCAGTGAGTCGAAGGGGACAGGGGCTTACGAGCAGTACTTC. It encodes CAISESKGTGAYEQYF.

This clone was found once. The CDR3 nucleotides are TGTGCCAGTAGCAATAATTATCCAGCAGGGAGGGCGCCCAATGAAAAACTGTTTTTT. It specifies CASSNNYPAGRAPNEKLFF. The V gene is TRBV19, the J gene TRBJ1-4; weak D call: TRBD1 (5 bases). The germline V and J ends were trimmed by 6 bases and 5 bases, with 28 bases remaining between them. Germline V gives CDR1 LNHDA, CDR2 SQIVND (reference sequence). The CDR3 totals 19 residues.

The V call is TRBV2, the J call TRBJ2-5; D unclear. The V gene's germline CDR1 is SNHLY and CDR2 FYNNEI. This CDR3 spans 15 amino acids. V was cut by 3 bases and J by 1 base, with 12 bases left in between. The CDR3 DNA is TGTGCCAGCAGTGAGTCACCCCGGTCCCAAGAGACCCAGTACTTC. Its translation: CASSESPRSQETQYF.

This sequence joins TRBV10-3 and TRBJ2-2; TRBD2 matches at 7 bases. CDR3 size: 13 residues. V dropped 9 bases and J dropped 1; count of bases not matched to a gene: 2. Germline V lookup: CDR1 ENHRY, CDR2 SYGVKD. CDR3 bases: TGTGCCATGTCGGGAGGGAACACCGGGGAGCTGTTTTTT. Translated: CAMSGGNTGELFF.

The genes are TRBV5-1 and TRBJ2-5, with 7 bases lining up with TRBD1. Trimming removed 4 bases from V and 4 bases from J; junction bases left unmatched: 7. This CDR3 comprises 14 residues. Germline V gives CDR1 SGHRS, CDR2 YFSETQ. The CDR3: CASSGQTGPETQYF. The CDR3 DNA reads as TGCGCCAGCAGCGGACAGACAGGGCCAGAGACCCAGTACTTC.

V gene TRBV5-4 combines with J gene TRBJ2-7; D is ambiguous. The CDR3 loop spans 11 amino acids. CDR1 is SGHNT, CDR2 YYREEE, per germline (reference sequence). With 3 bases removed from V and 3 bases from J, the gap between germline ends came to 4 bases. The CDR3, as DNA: TGTGCCAGCAGCTCCATCTACGAGCAGTACTTC. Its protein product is CASSSIYEQYF.

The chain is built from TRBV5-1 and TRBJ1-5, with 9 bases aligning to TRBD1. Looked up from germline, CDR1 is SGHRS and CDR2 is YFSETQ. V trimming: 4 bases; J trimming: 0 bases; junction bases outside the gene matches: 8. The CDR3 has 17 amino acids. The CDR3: CASSPGTGRDSNQPQHF. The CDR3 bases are TGCGCCAGCAGCCCCGGGACAGGGAGGGATAGCAATCAGCCCCAGCATTTT.

The CDR3 is CASSLPGLGSYEQYF. The CDR3 bases are TGTGCCAGCAGCTTACCGGGACTAGGCTCCTACGAGCAGTACTTC. The J gene is TRBJ2-7, the V gene TRBV5-4; 8 bases line up with TRBD2. J was trimmed by 0 bases and V by 2 bases; bases with no gene match: 4. The CDR3 totals 15 residues. The germline V gene has CDR1 SGHNT and CDR2 YYREEE (reference sequence).

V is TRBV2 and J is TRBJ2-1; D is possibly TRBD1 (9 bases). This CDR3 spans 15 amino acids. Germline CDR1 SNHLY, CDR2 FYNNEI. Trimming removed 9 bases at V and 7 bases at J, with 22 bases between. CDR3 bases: TGTGCCAGGGAAGCGGGAGACAGGGGGGGGAATGAGCAGTTCTTC. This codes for CAREAGDRGGNEQFF.

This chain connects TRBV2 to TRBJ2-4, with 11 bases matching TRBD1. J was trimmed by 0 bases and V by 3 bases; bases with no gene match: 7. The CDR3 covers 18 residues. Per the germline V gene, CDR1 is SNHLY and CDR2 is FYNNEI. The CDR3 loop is CASSEDRGRRLAKNIQYF. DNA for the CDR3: TGTGCCAGCAGTGAGGACAGGGGGCGAAGATTAGCCAAAAACATTCAGTACTTC.

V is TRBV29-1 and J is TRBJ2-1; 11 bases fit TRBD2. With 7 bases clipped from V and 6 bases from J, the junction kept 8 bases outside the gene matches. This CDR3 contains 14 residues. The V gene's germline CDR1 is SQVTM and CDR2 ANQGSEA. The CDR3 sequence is CSEKGLAESNEQFF. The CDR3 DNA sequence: TGCAGCGAGAAGGGACTAGCGGAATCCAATGAGCAGTTCTTC.

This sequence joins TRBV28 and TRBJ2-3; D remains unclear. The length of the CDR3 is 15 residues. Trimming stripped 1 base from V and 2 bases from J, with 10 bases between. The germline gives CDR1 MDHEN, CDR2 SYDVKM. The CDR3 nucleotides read TGTGCCAGCAGTTTATTGGTCCAGGCCACAGATACGCAGTATTTT. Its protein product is CASSLLVQATDTQYF.

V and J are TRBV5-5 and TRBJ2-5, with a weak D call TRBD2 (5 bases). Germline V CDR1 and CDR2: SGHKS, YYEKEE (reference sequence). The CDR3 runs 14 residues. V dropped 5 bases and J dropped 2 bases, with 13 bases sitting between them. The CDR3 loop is CASRPGGAQETQYF. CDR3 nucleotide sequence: TGTGCCAGCAGGCCCGGAGGAGCACAAGAGACCCAGTACTTC.

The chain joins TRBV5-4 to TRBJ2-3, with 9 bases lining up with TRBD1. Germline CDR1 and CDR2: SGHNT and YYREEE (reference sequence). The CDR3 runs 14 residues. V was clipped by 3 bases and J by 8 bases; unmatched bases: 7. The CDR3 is CASSSGQGRGTQYF. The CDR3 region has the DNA TGTGCCAGCAGCTCGGGACAGGGCCGCGGTACGCAGTATTTT. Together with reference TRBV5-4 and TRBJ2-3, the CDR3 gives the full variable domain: ETGVTQSPTHLIKTRGQQVTLRCSSQSGHNTVSWYQQALGQGPQFIFQYYREEENGRGNFPPRFSGLQFPNYSSELNVNALELDDSALYLCASSSGQGRGTQYFGPGTRLTVL.

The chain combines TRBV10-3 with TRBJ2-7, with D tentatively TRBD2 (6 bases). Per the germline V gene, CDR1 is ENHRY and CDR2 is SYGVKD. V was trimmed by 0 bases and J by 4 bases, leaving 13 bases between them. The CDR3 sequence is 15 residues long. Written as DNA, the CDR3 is TGTGCCATCAGTGAGTCGGGCGGGACCTGGTACGAGCAGTACTTC. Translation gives CAISESGGTWYEQYF.

In DNA, the CDR3 is TGTGCCAGCAGTAAGACAGGGCAAGAGACCCAGTACTTC. Translation: CASSKTGQETQYF. The J gene is TRBJ2-5, the V gene TRBV6-1; 7 bases map to TRBD1. V dropped 5 bases and J dropped 2; count of bases not matched to a gene: 2. This CDR3 has 13 amino acids. Germline CDR1 and CDR2: MNHNS and SASEGT.

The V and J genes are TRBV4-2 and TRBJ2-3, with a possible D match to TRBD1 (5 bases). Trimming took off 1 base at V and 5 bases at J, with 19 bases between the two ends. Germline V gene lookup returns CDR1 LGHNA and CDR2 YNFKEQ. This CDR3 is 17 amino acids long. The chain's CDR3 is CASSQGFAAGQVDTQYF. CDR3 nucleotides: TGTGCCAGCAGCCAAGGTTTTGCTGCAGGGCAGGTAGATACGCAGTATTTT.

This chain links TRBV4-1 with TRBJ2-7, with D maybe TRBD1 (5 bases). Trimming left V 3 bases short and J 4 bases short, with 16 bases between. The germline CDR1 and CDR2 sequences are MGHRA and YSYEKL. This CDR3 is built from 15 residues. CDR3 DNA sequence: TGCGCCAGCAGCCAGCCCGGTGTGGGGCAGTACGAGCAGTACTTC. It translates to CASSQPGVGQYEQYF.

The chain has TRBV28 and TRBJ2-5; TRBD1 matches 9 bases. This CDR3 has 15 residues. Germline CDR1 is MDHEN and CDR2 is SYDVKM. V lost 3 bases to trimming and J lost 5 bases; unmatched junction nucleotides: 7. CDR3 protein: CASSLEQGARETQYF. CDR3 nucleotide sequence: TGTGCCAGCAGTTTGGAACAGGGGGCGAGGGAGACCCAGTACTTC.

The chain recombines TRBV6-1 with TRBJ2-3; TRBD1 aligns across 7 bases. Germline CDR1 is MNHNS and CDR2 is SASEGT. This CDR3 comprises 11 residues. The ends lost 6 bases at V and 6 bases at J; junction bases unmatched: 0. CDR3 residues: CASRTGDTQYF. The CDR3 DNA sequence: TGTGCCAGCAGGACAGGGGATACGCAGTATTTT.

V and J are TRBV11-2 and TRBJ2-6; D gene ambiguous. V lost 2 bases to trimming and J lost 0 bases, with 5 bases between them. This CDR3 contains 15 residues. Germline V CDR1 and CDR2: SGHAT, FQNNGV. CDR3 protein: CASSLTRSGANVLTF. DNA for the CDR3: TGTGCCAGCAGCTTAACGCGCTCTGGGGCCAACGTCCTGACTTTC.

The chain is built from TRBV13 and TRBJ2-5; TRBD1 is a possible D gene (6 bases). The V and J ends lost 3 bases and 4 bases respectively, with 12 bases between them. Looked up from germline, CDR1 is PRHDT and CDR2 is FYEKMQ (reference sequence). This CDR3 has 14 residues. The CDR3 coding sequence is TGTGCCAGCAGCTTTGCAGGGGTTGTAGAGACCCAGTACTTC. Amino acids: CASSFAGVVETQYF.

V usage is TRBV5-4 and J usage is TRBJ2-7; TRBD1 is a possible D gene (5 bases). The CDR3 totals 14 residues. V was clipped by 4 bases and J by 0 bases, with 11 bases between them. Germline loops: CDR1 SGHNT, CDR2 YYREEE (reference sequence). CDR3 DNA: TGTGCCAGCAGCCCTCGACAGAGCTCCTACGAGCAGTACTTC. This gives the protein CASSPRQSSYEQYF. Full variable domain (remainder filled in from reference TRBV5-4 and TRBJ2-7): ETGVTQSPTHLIKTRGQQVTLRCSSQSGHNTVSWYQQALGQGPQFIFQYYREEENGRGNFPPRFSGLQFPNYSSELNVNALELDDSALYLCASSPRQSSYEQYFGPGTRLTVT.